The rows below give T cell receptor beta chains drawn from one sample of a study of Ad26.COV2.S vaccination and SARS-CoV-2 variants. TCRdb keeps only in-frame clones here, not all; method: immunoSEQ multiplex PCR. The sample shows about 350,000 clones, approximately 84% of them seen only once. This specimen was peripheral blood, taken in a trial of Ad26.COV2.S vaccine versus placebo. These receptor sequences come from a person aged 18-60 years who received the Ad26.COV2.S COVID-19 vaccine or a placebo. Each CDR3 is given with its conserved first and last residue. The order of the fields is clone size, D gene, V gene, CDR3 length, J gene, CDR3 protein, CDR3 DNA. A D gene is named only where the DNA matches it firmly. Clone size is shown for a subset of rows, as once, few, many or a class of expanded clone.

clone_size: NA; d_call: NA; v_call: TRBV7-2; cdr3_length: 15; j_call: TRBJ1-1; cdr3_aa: CASSLLSAENTEAFF; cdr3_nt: TGTGCCAGCAGCTTACTAAGTGCCGAGAACACTGAAGCTTTCTTT
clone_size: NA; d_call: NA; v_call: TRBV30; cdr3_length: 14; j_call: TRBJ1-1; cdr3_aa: CAWSVSRSNTEAFF; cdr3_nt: TGTGCCTGGAGTGTATCCAGGTCGAACACTGAAGCTTTCTTT
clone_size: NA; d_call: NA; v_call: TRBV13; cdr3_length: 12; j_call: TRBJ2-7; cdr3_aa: CASSPPLEEQYF; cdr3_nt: TGTGCCAGCAGCCCCCCCCTGGAAGAGCAGTACTTC
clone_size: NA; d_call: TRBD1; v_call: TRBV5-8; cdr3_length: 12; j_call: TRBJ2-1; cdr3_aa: CASSIRGRRGFF; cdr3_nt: TGTGCCAGCAGCATCAGGGGGCGCCGAGGGTTCTTC
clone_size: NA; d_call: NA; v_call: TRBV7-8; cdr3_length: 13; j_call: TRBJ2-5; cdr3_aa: CASSRTWEETQYF; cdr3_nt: TGTGCCAGCAGCAGGACATGGGAAGAGACCCAGTACTTC
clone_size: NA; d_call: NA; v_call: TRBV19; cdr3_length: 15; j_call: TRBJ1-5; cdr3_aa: CASSIEGGSNQPQHF; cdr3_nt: TGTGCCAGTAGTATTGAAGGGGGTAGCAATCAGCCCCAGCATTTT
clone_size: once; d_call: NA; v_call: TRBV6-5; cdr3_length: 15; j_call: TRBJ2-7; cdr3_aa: CASRTSTGPTYEQYF; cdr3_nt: TGTGCCAGTCGAACCTCGACTGGGCCGACCTACGAGCAGTACTTC
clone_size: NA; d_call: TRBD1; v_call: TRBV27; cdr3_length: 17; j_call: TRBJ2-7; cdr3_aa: CASSMGGQGLSSYEQYF; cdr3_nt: TGTGCCAGCAGTATGGGGGGACAGGGCCTTTCCTCCTACGAGCAGTACTTC
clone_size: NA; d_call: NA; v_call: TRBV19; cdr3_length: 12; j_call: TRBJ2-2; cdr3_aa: CASSILPGELFF; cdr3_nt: TGTGCCAGTAGTATTTTACCCGGGGAGCTGTTTTTT
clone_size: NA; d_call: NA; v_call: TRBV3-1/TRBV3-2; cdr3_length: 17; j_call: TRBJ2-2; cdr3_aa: CASGSNTGRGDTGELFF; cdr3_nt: TGTGCCAGCGGGTCTAACACTGGTCGTGGGGACACCGGGGAGCTGTTTTTT
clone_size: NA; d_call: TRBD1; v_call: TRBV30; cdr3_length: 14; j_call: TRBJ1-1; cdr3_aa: CAWSPYDRGTEAFF; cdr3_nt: TGTGCCTGGAGCCCCTACGACAGGGGCACTGAAGCTTTCTTT
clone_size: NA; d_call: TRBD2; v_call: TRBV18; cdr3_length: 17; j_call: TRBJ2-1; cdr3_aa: CASSLSGGYAVYNEQFF; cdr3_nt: TGTGCCAGCTCACTTAGCGGGGGGTACGCCGTCTACAATGAGCAGTTCTTC
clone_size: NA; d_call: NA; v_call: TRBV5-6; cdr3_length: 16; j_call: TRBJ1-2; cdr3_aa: CASSLAIRAGSYGYTF; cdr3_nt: TGTGCCAGCAGCTTGGCCATAAGGGCAGGCTCCTATGGCTACACCTTC
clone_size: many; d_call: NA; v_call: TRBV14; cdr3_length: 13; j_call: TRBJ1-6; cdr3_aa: CASSPSHNSPLHF; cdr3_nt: TGTGCCAGCAGCCCGTCACACAATTCACCCCTCCACTTT
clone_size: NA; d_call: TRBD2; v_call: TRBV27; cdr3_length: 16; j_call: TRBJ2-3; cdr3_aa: CASSSILAGYTDTQYF; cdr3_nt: TGTGCCAGTTCTTCCATTCTAGCGGGGTACACAGATACGCAGTATTTT
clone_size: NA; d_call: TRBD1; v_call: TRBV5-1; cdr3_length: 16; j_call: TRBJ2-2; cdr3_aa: CASSLGAGGSSGELFF; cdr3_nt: TGCGCCAGCAGCTTGGGGGCAGGGGGCTCGTCAGGGGAGCTGTTTTTT
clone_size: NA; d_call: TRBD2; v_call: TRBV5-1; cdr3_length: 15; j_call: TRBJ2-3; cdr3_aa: CASTREGRSTDTQYF; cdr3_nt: TGCGCCAGCACCCGGGAGGGACGTAGCACAGATACGCAGTATTTT
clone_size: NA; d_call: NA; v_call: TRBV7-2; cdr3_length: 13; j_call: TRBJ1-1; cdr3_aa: CASSSRGELEAFF; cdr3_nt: TGTGCCAGCAGCTCCAGGGGAGAACTTGAAGCTTTCTTT